These T cell receptor beta chains were read from a single sample in a study of cytomegalovirus exposure and HLA in healthy donors. Profiling relied on immunoSEQ multiplex PCR, and the TCRdb table lists in-frame clones only, not all of them. In the table there are about 150,000 clones, just under 70% of which are singletons. The sample taken for sequencing was PBMCs. The origin of the receptors is a man in his 60s in good health and CMV-seronegative. Each CDR3 is given with its conserved first and last residue. D genes are given only for firm matches.

length	V	D	J	CDR3
17	TRBV7-9	TRBD1	TRBJ1-5	CASSWTGSGGDYQPQHF
14	TRBV9	.	TRBJ2-7	CASSVAPSTYEQYF
16	TRBV19	TRBD1	TRBJ2-7	CASSIKASGQGYEQYF
13	TRBV29-1	.	TRBJ2-3	CSVEQSPTDTQYF
16	TRBV5-6	.	TRBJ1-3	CASSLMGATSGNTIYF
15	TRBV30	TRBD1	TRBJ2-7	CAWSVGGDRSNEQYF
13	TRBV11-3	.	TRBJ1-1	CASSPQGNTEAFF
15	TRBV6-5	.	TRBJ1-1	CASSFRTAMNTEAFF
14	TRBV5-1	.	TRBJ1-2	CASSIDRSNYGYTF
12	TRBV28	.	TRBJ2-5	CASRGGAETQYF
12	TRBV11-3	.	TRBJ2-2	CASSSSDGELFF
13	TRBV30	.	TRBJ1-3	CAWSPGIGNTIYF
14	TRBV6-5	.	TRBJ1-5	CASSYSDSHQPQHF
14	TRBV9	.	TRBJ2-7	CASSAGATSYEQYF
14	TRBV7-3	TRBD2	TRBJ2-3	CASSSPGGTDTQYF
15	TRBV21-1	.	TRBJ1-4	CASSKVTVANEKLFF
14	TRBV9	TRBD2	TRBJ2-7	CASSVGLAYDEQYF
14	TRBV9	TRBD1	TRBJ2-5	CASSRDRGEETQYF
17	TRBV19	TRBD2	TRBJ2-5	CASSTGAGEGISETQYF
16	TRBV5-1	.	TRBJ2-1	CASSLGAGLTHNEQFF
15	TRBV28	.	TRBJ1-1	CASSPPTGSNTEAFF
15	TRBV4-3	.	TRBJ2-2	CASSQDLPKPGELFF
17	TRBV5-1	TRBD2	TRBJ2-7	CASSLLAGDAATGEQYF
15	TRBV5-4	.	TRBJ2-1	CASSSRGTIYNEQFF
13	TRBV7-8	.	TRBJ2-7	CASSPIDSYEQYF
15	TRBV5-1	.	TRBJ1-1	CASSALTVGGTEAFF
15	TRBV6-6	TRBD1	TRBJ1-5	CASSYMGQGNQPQHF
15	TRBV7-9	TRBD1	TRBJ2-7	CASSRPGTGTDEQYF
15	TRBV10-3	.	TRBJ1-6	CAIRADTGIDSPLHF
14	TRBV4-1	.	TRBJ2-2	CASSQPTGSGELFF
16	TRBV5-4	TRBD2	TRBJ2-3	CASSLELAGTTDTQYF
13	TRBV5-4	.	TRBJ2-1	CASSLPPGNEQFF
16	TRBV5-8	.	TRBJ2-3	CASSLYTNPSTDTQYF
14	TRBV29-1	TRBD1	TRBJ2-7	CSVEDSTGVYEQYF
13	TRBV28	.	TRBJ1-1	CASSSYRGTEAFF
19	TRBV14	TRBD1	TRBJ1-1	CASSQEEGWYRGSNTEAFF
14	TRBV7-9	.	TRBJ2-1	CASSPRQQYNEQFF
15	TRBV19	TRBD1	TRBJ2-1	CASVRTGGAFHEQFF
16	TRBV14	TRBD2	TRBJ2-5	CASSLAAGPAGETQYF
16	TRBV5-1	TRBD2	TRBJ2-7	CASSSGLAGVSLEQYF
13	TRBV5-1	.	TRBJ2-1	CASSLVAPPGGFF
14	TRBV5-1	.	TRBJ2-7	CASSFQVSSYEQYF
18	TRBV7-8	.	TRBJ2-7	CASSLEVVARPFSYEQYF
15	TRBV6-5	TRBD1	TRBJ1-5	CASRPDREYNQPQHF
14	TRBV11-2	TRBD2	TRBJ2-7	CASSLTSATYEQYF
14	TRBV28	.	TRBJ2-5	CASSPGYSQETQYF
12	TRBV7-9	.	TRBJ1-2	CSSSLVQESYTF
16	TRBV15	.	TRBJ2-5	CATSPLPLGGVGTQYF
15	TRBV4-2	.	TRBJ2-5	CASSQEGQGRETQYF
15	TRBV30	TRBD1	TRBJ1-5	CAWSPRTGYNQPQHF
13	TRBV5-4	.	TRBJ1-1	CASSPVSNTEAFF
13	TRBV30	TRBD1	TRBJ2-4	CAWTSGGSNIQYF
14	TRBV11-3	.	TRBJ2-3	CASSLKAGLDTQYF
12	TRBV11-2	.	TRBJ2-7	CASSSDSYEQYF